The rows below give T cell receptor beta chains drawn from one sample of a study of CD8 T cells in ankylosing spondylitis. TCRdb re-analysed the 5' RACE reads in MiXCR, keeping a single row per CDR3 protein. The data hold roughly 42,000 distinct CDR3 sequences, with about 2.5% observed a single time. The sample taken for sequencing was blood, either unsorted or a sorted T cell fraction (not recorded which). The receptors stem from a male donor with ankylosing spondylitis or in good health (not recorded which). CDR3s include the opening cysteine and the closing phenylalanine or tryptophan. The D gene is left open where the match is weak. Sizes are listed as once, few, many or a size class.

CDR3 length,V gene,J gene,clone size,D gene,CDR3 DNA,CDR3 protein
18,TRBV9,TRBJ2-2,many,TRBD2,TGTGCCAGCAGCGTAGGGGGTCCTAGCGGGACGAACACCGGGGAGCTGTTTTTT,CASSVGGPSGTNTGELFF
14,TRBV9,TRBJ2-5,many,-,TGTGCCAGCAGCGACTACAGGGATGGGGAGACCCAGTACTTC,CASSDYRDGETQYF
14,TRBV9,TRBJ2-5,many,-,TGTGCCAGCAGCGTAGATACAGGGCGAGAGACCCAGTACTTC,CASSVDTGRETQYF
13,TRBV9,TRBJ2-3,many,-,TGTGCCAGCAGCGTCGACAGACAGAATACGCAGTATTTT,CASSVDRQNTQYF
15,TRBV9,TRBJ2-3,many,-,TGTGCCAGCAGCGTAGGCCCCGTAAGGACAGATACGCAGTATTTT,CASSVGPVRTDTQYF
15,TRBV9,TRBJ2-5,many,-,TGTGCCAGCAGCGTAGCTACCGTCGCGGGAGAGACCCAGTACTTC,CASSVATVAGETQYF
15,TRBV9,TRBJ2-7,large,-,TGTGCCAGCAGCGTAGCGGATAGCGGAGGCTTCGAGCAGTACTTC,CASSVADSGGFEQYF
14,TRBV9,TRBJ1-5,medium-sized,TRBD1,TGTGCCAGCAGCGTAGGGACAGGGACGGCGCCCCAGCATTTT,CASSVGTGTAPQHF
13,TRBV9,TRBJ2-7,many,TRBD1,TGTGCCAGCAGCAACGGACAGGGCTACGAGCAGTACTTC,CASSNGQGYEQYF
17,TRBV9,TRBJ2-4,many,-,TGTGCCAGCAGCGTAGGGGACCCTACATCAGCCAAAAACATTCAGTACTTC,CASSVGDPTSAKNIQYF
16,TRBV9,TRBJ2-3,many,TRBD2,TGTGCCAGCAGCGTTGGACTAGGGAGAAGCACAGATACGCAGTATTTT,CASSVGLGRSTDTQYF
16,TRBV9,TRBJ2-1,many,-,TGTGCCAGCAGCGTAGTCGGGAGAGGACACTACAATGAGCAGTTCTTC,CASSVVGRGHYNEQFF
12,TRBV9,TRBJ2-5,many,-,TGTGCCAGCAGCCGAAGGTGGGAGACCCAGTACTTC,CASSRRWETQYF
15,TRBV9,TRBJ2-5,many,-,TGTGCCAGCAGCGTAGCTGTGGGGAAGGGAGAGACCCAGTACTTC,CASSVAVGKGETQYF
14,TRBV9,TRBJ1-2,many,TRBD1,TGTGCCAGCAGCCCTTCCCGGGACAGGGATGACTACACCTTC,CASSPSRDRDDYTF
18,TRBV9,TRBJ2-3,few,TRBD2,TGTGCCAGCAGCGTAGACCCTAGCGGGAGGGCCCCCACAGATACGCAGTATTTT,CASSVDPSGRAPTDTQYF
14,TRBV9,TRBJ2-3,many,TRBD2,TGTGCCAGCAGCGATAGCGGGGTCACAGATACGCAGTATTTT,CASSDSGVTDTQYF
17,TRBV9,TRBJ2-3,many,TRBD2,TGTGCCAGCAGCGTAGCTCCTCTAGCGGGGACCACAGATACGCAGTATTTT,CASSVAPLAGTTDTQYF
19,TRBV3-1,TRBJ2-1,many,-,TGTGCCAGCAGCGACGGGACAGGGGTGAGGGCGGGAGGGCGCAATGAGCAGTTCTTC,CASSDGTGVRAGGRNEQFF
14,TRBV9,TRBJ1-2,many,TRBD1,TGTGCCAGCAGCGGACCCGGGACAGGTGGAGGCTACACCTTC,CASSGPGTGGGYTF
16,TRBV9,TRBJ1-2,many,TRBD1,TGTGCCAGCAGCGTAGACGGGACAGGGACTAACTATGGCTACACCTTC,CASSVDGTGTNYGYTF
14,TRBV9,TRBJ1-3,many,-,TGTGCCAGCAGCGCCGCGCCCTCTGGAAACACCATATATTTT,CASSAAPSGNTIYF
15,TRBV9,TRBJ2-7,many,-,TGTGCCAGCAGCGTAGGGACACCGACCTCCTACGAGCAGTACTTC,CASSVGTPTSYEQYF
14,TRBV9,TRBJ1-6,many,-,TGTGCCAGCAGCGTACGGCACAACCTGTCACCCCTCCACTTT,CASSVRHNLSPLHF
16,TRBV9,TRBJ2-1,many,TRBD2,TGTGCCAGCAGCGCGGCTAGCGGGAGGGCCTACAATGAGCAGTTCTTC,CASSAASGRAYNEQFF
17,TRBV9,TRBJ1-3,many,-,TGTGCCAGCAGCGGAGGGGCCACGCCAAACTCTGGAAACACCATATATTTT,CASSGGATPNSGNTIYF
16,TRBV9,TRBJ1-2,many,-,TGTGCCAGCAGCCCAAACGTCCTTAGTAAAGGGGATGGCTACACCTTC,CASSPNVLSKGDGYTF